This T cell receptor beta chain was observed in a study of cytomegalovirus exposure and HLA in healthy donors. A multiplex PCR was run with 60 Vbeta primers and 13 Jbeta primers. Libraries were prepared by immunoSEQ multiplex PCR; TCRdb keeps only in-frame clonotypes and omits some of them. The sample includes 120,000 to 150,000 clones, 60% to 85% of them seen just once. This CDR3 is 14 amino acids long. V dropped 6 bases and J dropped 4 bases, with 16 bases sitting between them. Germline lookup yields CDR1 MNHEY and CDR2 SMNVEV (reference sequence). Whole-study findings and limits: In a later analysis, common viral pathogens appeared linked to several of the most significant clusters.

On this clone: Its antigen is not known.

The sequencing input was PBMCs. This receptor was taken from a man aged 40-50 years in good health and CMV-seropositive. The chain employs TRBV27 and TRBJ2-7; tentative D call: TRBD1 (6 bases). The CDR3 is CASRIRDTSYEQYF. The CDR3 DNA follows: TGTGCCAGCAGAATCCGGGACACGTCATACGAGCAGTACTTC.